This T cell receptor (beta chain) was captured in a study of regulatory T cells in long-lasting Graves disease. Broader study findings: Preferential use of TRBV28, TRBJ1-2 and TRBJ2-5 was seen in persistent disease.

Construction of the TCR beta libraries employed iRepertoire HTBI primers in conjunction with Arm-PCR of CDR3 regions. TCRdb fed the multiplex PCR reads into MiXCR, producing one record per CDR3 protein. The table shows a few hundred thousand distinct CDR3 sequences, with 14% occurring only once. This clonotype was seen ten or more times. Its antigen is not identified. This CDR3 spans 16 amino acids. V shed 4 bases and J 5 bases; nucleotides not matched to a gene: 10. Per the germline V gene, CDR1 is MNHEY and CDR2 is SVGAGI. Described time point: newly diagnosed GD, antithyroid drugs for less than 3 months. Isolated PBMC RNA provided the starting material for the TCR library. This sample also appeared in a second study, on T cells in Graves' hyperthyroidism and ophthalmopathy. That paper states: Most clonotypes that expanded in the thyroid above 0.001 also showed up in blood.

The clonotype comes from a woman between 45 and 60 years old with Graves disease. This chain uses TRBV6-5 with TRBJ1-5, with 8 bases matching TRBD1. This specimen consisted of peripheral blood mononuclear cells (PBMCs), obtained at new diagnosis, from a patient treated with antithyroid drugs. DNA of the CDR3: TGTGCCAGCAGTTCCGGTGGACAGGGCGGCGATCAGCCCCAGCATTTT. Translation gives CASSSGGQGGDQPQHF.